The 21 T cell receptor beta chains below all came from one sample that was sequenced in a study of identical twins (dated by TCRdb to the mid-2010s). The method behind the library was 5' RACE. The sample was run on an Illumina HiSeq 2000. The public reads were reanalyzed by TCRdb: fastp trimming at Q25, MiXCR alignment, in-frame beta chains only. Every CDR3 protein is listed once, alongside the most common genes and DNA of its rows. Counted in this sample were around 230,000 distinct CDR3 sequences; approximately 7.1% of them appeared once. Approximately 14% of the sample is held by the ten biggest clonotypes. The data were also submitted as part of a second study, on T cells expressing NK-cell markers.

Sequenced sample: CD8+ T cells sorted from blood. The receptors here all came from a woman aged 18-30 years in good health.

The sample holds many counts of this clonotype. V and J are TRBV6-5 and TRBJ1-1, with D unclear. The V end was cut by 6 bases, the J end by 5 bases, with 13 bases between. Germline lookup yields CDR1 MNHEY and CDR2 SVGAGI. The CDR3 length is 13 residues. CDR3: CASSPSWGTEAFF. The CDR3 DNA is TGTGCCAGCAGCCCGAGTTGGGGAACTGAAGCTTTCTTT.

V usage is TRBV20-1 and J usage is TRBJ2-1, with 14 positions matching TRBD2. CDR3 length equals 16 residues. Losses at the gene ends were 5 bases for V and 9 bases for J; bases not matched to a gene: 12. Germline V gives CDR1 DFQATT, CDR2 SNEGSKA (reference sequence). The CDR3 here is CSAPSGLAGGGVEQFF. The CDR3 DNA follows: TGCAGTGCTCCCAGCGGACTAGCGGGAGGAGGGGTTGAGCAGTTCTTC.

This clonotype has more than one count but fewer than ten. This chain joins TRBV7-9 and TRBJ1-1; D remains ambiguous. The germline V gene has CDR1 SEHNR and CDR2 FQNEAQ (reference sequence). The CDR3 sequence is 12 residues long. V lost 3 bases, J lost 5 bases, and 7 bases lay in between. The CDR3: CASSFQTTEAFF. For the CDR3, the DNA is TGTGCCAGCAGCTTCCAGACGACTGAAGCTTTCTTT.

The V and J genes are TRBV11-2 and TRBJ2-1, with D maybe TRBD2 (5 bases). This CDR3 region has 11 residues. The germline V gene encodes CDR1 SGHAT and CDR2 FQNNGV. The V and J ends lost 5 bases and 8 bases respectively, with 7 bases between them. CDR3 loop: CASSGLYEQFF. The CDR3 coding sequence is TGTGCCAGCAGCGGACTTTATGAGCAGTTCTTC.

This clonotype appeared a few times. The chain is built from TRBV13 and TRBJ2-6; 8 nucleotides align to TRBD1. Germline V gene data show CDR1 as PRHDT and CDR2 as FYEKMQ (reference sequence). The CDR3 consists of 17 residues. Trimming cost V 4 bases and J 0 bases; bases outside gene matches: 5. The CDR3 DNA is TGTGCCAGCAGCTCGGGACAGGTAGACTCTGGGGCCAACGTCCTGACTTTC. Translation gives CASSSGQVDSGANVLTF. The variable domain in full, with the rest retrieved from reference TRBV13 and TRBJ2-6, is AAGVIQSPRHLIKEKRETATLKCYPIPRHDTVYWYQQGPGQDPQFLISFYEKMQSDKGSIPDRFSAQQFSDYHSELNMSSLELGDSALYFCASSSGQVDSGANVLTFGAGSRLTVL.

This chain links TRBV5-5 with TRBJ1-1; no clear D gene. Germline V gives CDR1 SGHKS, CDR2 YYEKEE (reference sequence). Trimming stripped 2 bases from V and 5 bases from J, with 13 bases between. The CDR3 is 14 amino acids. CDR3 in amino acids: CASSFLSPFTEAFF. The CDR3 DNA sequence: TGTGCCAGCAGCTTTCTCTCACCATTTACTGAAGCTTTCTTT.

This clonotype appeared many times. J is TRBJ2-1 and V is TRBV5-1; D is ambiguous. The CDR3 length is 13 residues. The V gene's germline CDR1 is SGHRS and CDR2 YFSETQ. V was clipped by 0 bases and J by 8 bases, with 9 bases between them. CDR3 loop: CASSLVGLDEQFF. Here the CDR3 DNA reads TGCGCCAGCAGCTTGGTAGGCTTGGATGAGCAGTTCTTC.

This clonotype was found many times. The rearrangement uses TRBV3-1 and TRBJ2-5; the match to TRBD2 covers 11 bases. The germline V gene encodes CDR1 LGHDT and CDR2 YNNKEL (reference sequence). CDR3 length: 15 amino acids. Trimming removed 4 bases from V and 6 bases from J; junction bases left unmatched: 7. In nucleotides, the CDR3 is TGTGCCAGCAGCCCCCGAACTAGCGGGAGTAAGACCCAGTACTTC. It specifies CASSPRTSGSKTQYF.

This sequence joins TRBV27 and TRBJ2-7, with TRBD1 matching over 8 bases. Per the germline V gene, CDR1 is MNHEY and CDR2 is SMNVEV (reference sequence). V was clipped by 2 bases and J by 2 bases; unmatched bases: 5. The CDR3 runs 15 residues. The CDR3 here is CASSLRDRRAYEQYF. CDR3 coding DNA: TGTGCCAGCAGTTTACGGGACAGGCGAGCCTACGAGCAGTACTTC.

This clonotype came up a few times. The chain joins TRBV7-8 to TRBJ2-1; 11 bases align to TRBD2. The J segment lost 4 bases and the V segment lost 5 bases, leaving 7 bases of the junction unmatched. The CDR3 loop spans 16 amino acids. Germline lookup yields CDR1 SGHVS and CDR2 FQNEAQ. CDR3 region: CASSTRPSGGYNEQFF. The CDR3, as DNA: TGTGCCAGCAGCACCCGCCCTAGCGGGGGGTACAATGAGCAGTTCTTC.

In this sample, this clonotype turned up a few times. The chain recombines TRBV2 with TRBJ1-1; D gene unclear. Germline lookup yields CDR1 SNHLY and CDR2 FYNNEI. The germline V and J ends were trimmed by 8 bases and 2 bases, with 12 bases remaining between them. The CDR3 covers 13 residues. CDR3 DNA: TGTGCCAGCTTAGTGGCGGTCAACACTGAAGCTTTCTTT. This encodes CASLVAVNTEAFF.

V gene TRBV5-5 combines with J gene TRBJ1-5; TRBD1 might be the D (6 bases). Germline-derived CDR1 and CDR2 are SGHKS and YYEKEE (reference sequence). V was pared by 1 base and J by 5 bases, with 13 bases between. The CDR3 length is 15 residues. Written as DNA, the CDR3 is TGTGCCAGCAGCTTGAAGCAGGGGAGCGATCAGCCCCAGCATTTT. Translating gives CASSLKQGSDQPQHF.

This clonotype was seen at least ten times. The J gene is TRBJ2-1, the V gene TRBV12-3 or TRBV12-4, with D possibly matching TRBD2 (6 bases). The length of the CDR3 is 15 residues. The V end was cut by 3 bases, the J end by 6 bases, with 15 bases between. The CDR3: CASSFRPGGPNEQFF. CDR3 in DNA: TGTGCCAGCAGTTTCCGCCCTGGAGGGCCCAATGAGCAGTTCTTC.

This clonotype came up many times. This rearrangement joins TRBV5-1 to TRBJ2-7; D could derive from TRBD1 or TRBD2 (5 bases each). The CDR3 has 14 amino acids. Per germline, CDR1 SGHRS and CDR2 YFSETQ. V was pared by 2 bases and J by 5 bases, with 14 bases between. The CDR3 region has the DNA TGCGCCAGCAGCTTTGAGGGGCGTCTCCACGAGCAGTACTTC. Encoded protein: CASSFEGRLHEQYF.

The table lists this clonotype with many counts. V gene TRBV7-9 combines with J gene TRBJ1-2; D not resolved. V was cut by 4 bases and J by 5 bases, with 14 bases left in between. This CDR3 is 14 amino acids long. Germline V gene data show CDR1 as SEHNR and CDR2 as FQNEAQ (reference sequence). DNA of the CDR3: TGTGCCAGCAGCTCCCCTCCCGGGTTGTATGGCTACACCTTC. Translation gives CASSSPPGLYGYTF.

This chain connects TRBV5-5 to TRBJ1-1; D gene unclear. Trimming pared 2 bases from V and 4 bases from J, leaving 18 bases between. CDR1 and CDR2 from the germline V gene are SGHKS and YYEKEE (reference sequence). This CDR3 has 16 amino acids. The CDR3 DNA reads TGTGCCAGCAGCTTTGTGGGGTCAAGAACGGGCACTGAAGCTTTCTTT. This gives the protein CASSFVGSRTGTEAFF.

The chain combines TRBV18 with TRBJ2-3, with 8 bases fitting TRBD1. Germline V lookup: CDR1 KGHSH, CDR2 LQKENI. The trim removed 3 bases at V and 0 bases at J, leaving 11 bases unmatched. This CDR3 comprises 18 residues. The CDR3 here is CASSPSSRDRTSTDTQYF. CDR3 in DNA: TGTGCCAGCTCACCCTCAAGCCGGGACAGGACTAGCACAGATACGCAGTATTTT.

This clonotype was observed a handful of times. This chain joins TRBV5-6 and TRBJ2-7; D unclear. The CDR3 length is 14 residues. V gave up 2 bases and J gave up 1 base, with 10 bases separating them. The germline V gene has CDR1 SGHDT and CDR2 YYEEEE. The chain's CDR3 is CASSFGRPSYEQYF. The CDR3 bases are TGTGCCAGCAGCTTTGGCAGGCCTTCCTACGAGCAGTACTTC.

Concerning this clonotype itself: Germline and junction disagree at one end, which may indicate a read error. This rearrangement joins TRBV27 to TRBJ2-5, with D perhaps matching TRBD2 (6 bases). Germline V CDR1 and CDR2: MNHEY, SMNVEV (reference sequence). This CDR3 is built from 11 residues. CDR3 coding DNA: TGTGCCAGCAGTTCGAGCGGAGGGCTGCACTTC. Protein product: CASSSSGGLHF.

This clonotype came up a few times. This rearrangement joins TRBV27 to TRBJ2-7, with TRBD2 identical over 9 bases. V shed 5 bases, J shed 4 bases, and the junction held 12 bases outside the gene matches. The germline gives CDR1 MNHEY, CDR2 SMNVEV (reference sequence). The CDR3 totals 16 residues. In DNA, the CDR3 is TGTGCCAGCAGTAACCCCCGAGGCGGGAGGGGTTACGAGCAGTACTTC. Residues: CASSNPRGGRGYEQYF.

The table lists this clonotype with a few counts. This chain uses TRBV15 with TRBJ2-5; unclear D gene. Trimming left V 1 base short and J 5 bases short, with 14 bases between. The germline V gene has CDR1 LNHNV and CDR2 YYDKDF (reference sequence). The CDR3 spans 15 residues. The CDR3 region has the DNA TGTGCCACCAGCAGAGGCCCCGGAGCGCGGGAGACCCAGTACTTC. Protein: CATSRGPGARETQYF.